Following are 7 T cell receptor beta chains from one sample sequenced in a study of blood T cell repertoires in COVID-19. Sequencing used immunoSEQ multiplex PCR; TCRdb keeps in-frame clones, though not all of them. The sample records about 200,000 clones, over 80% being singletons. The sample comprised PBMCs or T cells enriched from blood (not recorded which). All receptors come from a man aged 25-45 years who had recovered from COVID-19.

The chain employs TRBV11-2 and TRBJ2-2, with D perhaps TRBD1 (5 bases). Trimming shortened V by 0 bases and J by 1 base, and 12 bases separated the two germline ends. The V gene's germline CDR1 is SGHAT and CDR2 FQNNGV. This CDR3 contains 17 residues. CDR3 residues: CASSLDVQEWNTGELFF. CDR3 DNA sequence: TGTGCCAGCAGCTTAGATGTACAGGAGTGGAACACCGGGGAGCTGTTTTTT.

As DNA, the CDR3 is TGTGCCAGCAGCCCCGGACAGGGAGGTGAAAAACTGTTTTTT. This translates into CASSPGQGGEKLFF. The chain joins TRBV3-1 (or the pseudogene TRBV3-2) to TRBJ1-4; TRBD1 aligns across 8 bases. This CDR3 is 14 amino acids long. Losses at the gene ends were 4 bases for V and 7 bases for J; bases not matched to a gene: 5. Germline V CDR1 and CDR2: LGHDT, YNNKEL (reference sequence).

This chain links TRBV4-1 with TRBJ1-1; D remains unclear. The germline gives CDR1 MGHRA, CDR2 YSYEKL. The CDR3 has 15 residues. Trimming stripped 2 bases from V and 1 base from J, with 11 bases between. CDR3 nucleotide sequence: TGCGCCAGCAGCCAACTCGAGGTGGGGAACACTGAAGCTTTCTTT. This codes for CASSQLEVGNTEAFF.

The rearrangement uses TRBV14 and TRBJ1-1, with a possible D match to TRBD1 (5 bases). This CDR3 spans 15 amino acids. With 1 base removed from V and 7 bases from J, the gap between germline ends came to 16 bases. Germline V gene data show CDR1 as SGHDN and CDR2 as FVKESK. CDR3 sequence: CASSQASAGLGEAFF. The DNA for the CDR3 is TGTGCCAGCAGCCAAGCTTCAGCAGGGCTCGGTGAAGCTTTCTTT.

This clone was observed a single time. The V gene is TRBV6-5, the J gene TRBJ1-4; D gene unclear. CDR1 and CDR2 (germline): MNHEY, SVGAGI. V lost 6 bases to trimming and J lost 3 bases, with 11 bases between them. This CDR3 comprises 14 residues. The CDR3, as DNA: TGTGCCAGCAGACCCGGACTTGCTAATGAAAAACTGTTTTTT. It specifies CASRPGLANEKLFF.

V gene TRBV7-9 combines with J gene TRBJ2-1, with D possibly being TRBD2 (7 bases). Germline CDR1 is SEHNR and CDR2 is FQNEAQ (reference sequence). This CDR3 is 13 amino acids long. Deletions cut 7 bases from V and 8 bases from J, with 15 bases between. This CDR3 reads CASKGGGSYEQFF. The CDR3 nucleotides read TGTGCCAGCAAGGGGGGCGGGAGCTATGAGCAGTTCTTC.

The gene calls are TRBV5-4 and TRBJ1-6; D may be TRBD1 (5 bases). V was trimmed by 0 bases and J by 11 bases, leaving 9 bases between them. This CDR3 spans 13 amino acids. Germline V gene lookup returns CDR1 SGHNT and CDR2 YYREEE (reference sequence). CDR3 sequence reads: CASSLGGGAPLHF. The DNA for the CDR3 is TGTGCCAGCAGCTTGGGCGGGGGTGCACCCCTCCACTTT.